The 30 T cell receptor beta chains below all came from one sample that was sequenced in a study of T-cell memory formation after mild COVID-19. TCRdb re-analysed the 5' RACE reads in MiXCR, keeping a single row per CDR3 protein. Of approximately 570,000 distinct CDR3 sequences listed, more than 15% were seen once; the top ten hold about 12%. Sequenced sample: PBMCs or a T cell subset sorted from them (not recorded which). All receptors come from an adult woman who had mild COVID-19 (a few samples of this study predate the infection). Cell type and time point are not known.

The chain links TRBV20-1 to TRBJ2-5, with D possibly being TRBD2 (6 bases). V lost 6 bases and J 3 bases, leaving 20 bases between the germline ends. This CDR3 is built from 15 residues. The germline gives CDR1 DFQATT, CDR2 SNEGSKA (reference sequence). The CDR3: CSARAVQGGKETQYF. The CDR3 bases are TGCAGTGCCCGAGCGGTCCAGGGAGGAAAAGAGACCCAGTACTTC.

The chain has TRBV7-2 and TRBJ2-5; D may be TRBD2 (6 bases). Trimming left V 5 bases short and J 2 bases short, with 18 bases between. The germline V gene has CDR1 SGHTA and CDR2 FQGNSA. The CDR3 spans 16 residues. The CDR3 DNA reads TGTGCCAGCAGCCAAGGATGGCGGGGAAATCAAGAGACCCAGTACTTC. It specifies CASSQGWRGNQETQYF.

This clonotype was counted a few times. The rearrangement uses TRBV24-1 and TRBJ2-3; 7 nucleotides match TRBD1. Germline CDR1 reads KGHDR; CDR2 reads SFDVKD. After removal of 4 bases from V and 5 bases from J, the junction contained 8 bases not matched to a gene. The CDR3 loop spans 15 amino acids. The CDR3 is CATSEPGGERDTQYF. As DNA, the CDR3 is TGTGCCACCAGTGAGCCAGGGGGAGAAAGAGATACGCAGTATTTT.

This clonotype showed up many times. The V and J genes are TRBV12-3 or TRBV12-4 and TRBJ2-7; D possibly corresponds to TRBD1 (6 bases). Trimming took off 3 bases at V and 0 bases at J, with 15 bases between the two ends. There are 16 residues in the CDR3. The CDR3 loop is CASSFLSTTGSYEQYF. The CDR3, as DNA: TGTGCCAGCAGTTTTTTAAGTACGACAGGCTCCTACGAGCAGTACTTC.

In its sample, this clonotype was seen many times. CDR3 loop: CASSPQAELTDTQYF. Here the CDR3 DNA reads TGTGCCAGCAGTCCTCAGGCGGAACTCACAGATACGCAGTATTTT. The chain uses TRBV6-2 or TRBV6-3 and TRBJ2-3; D is ambiguous. This CDR3 comprises 15 residues. V was trimmed by 5 bases and J by 2 bases, leaving 14 bases between them. Per germline, CDR1 MNHEY and CDR2 SVGEGT.

This clonotype was detected a few times. The chain has TRBV24-1 and TRBJ2-1; perhaps TRBD2 as D (5 bases). Trimming shortened V by 5 bases and J by 6 bases, and 7 bases separated the two germline ends. Per germline, CDR1 KGHDR and CDR2 SFDVKD. The CDR3 loop spans 12 amino acids. DNA for the CDR3: TGTGCCACCAGTGGGGAGCTCAATGAGCAGTTCTTC. It encodes CATSGELNEQFF.

The table lists this clonotype with a few counts. The rearrangement uses TRBV7-9 and TRBJ1-2; possible D gene TRBD1, 6 bases. The CDR3 consists of 14 residues. V was cut by 5 bases and J by 9 bases, with 19 bases left in between. Germline lookup yields CDR1 SEHNR and CDR2 FQNEAQ (reference sequence). The CDR3 nucleotides read TGTGCCAGCAGCCAAAACAGGGAGTATAAGCGCTACACCTTC. Its protein is CASSQNREYKRYTF.

The rearrangement joins TRBV7-9 to TRBJ1-2, with 9 bases matching TRBD1. Germline lookup yields CDR1 SEHNR and CDR2 FQNEAQ (reference sequence). The length of the CDR3 is 17 residues. Germline trimming cut 4 bases from V and 5 bases from J; bases unmatched to any gene: 14. CDR3 sequence (DNA): TGTGCCAGCAGCTCCAGTAGGACAGGGGTTAATGGTTATGGCTACACCTTC. Protein: CASSSSRTGVNGYGYTF.

This clonotype was picked up a small number of times. The V and J genes are TRBV5-6 and TRBJ2-3, with TRBD2 matching over 11 bases. Germline V gene data show CDR1 as SGHDT and CDR2 as YYEEEE. The CDR3 loop spans 17 amino acids. After removal of 4 bases from V and 0 bases from J, the junction contained 7 bases not matched to a gene. CDR3 protein: CASSRLTSGASTDTQYF. In DNA form, the CDR3 reads TGTGCCAGCAGCCGTCTGACTAGCGGGGCTAGCACAGATACGCAGTATTTT. The full variable domain, with the rest looked up from reference TRBV5-6 and TRBJ2-3, is DAGVTQSPTHLIKTRGQQVTLRCSPKSGHDTVSWYQQALGQGPQFIFQYYEEEERQRGNFPDRFSGHQFPNYSSELNVNALLLGDSALYLCASSRLTSGASTDTQYFGPGTRLTVL.

This clonotype was observed at least ten times. V is TRBV12-3 or TRBV12-4 and J is TRBJ2-1; 11 bases map to TRBD2. Germline trimming cut 0 bases from V and 8 bases from J; bases unmatched to any gene: 6. CDR3 length: 16 amino acids. CDR3 coding DNA: TGTGCCAGCAGTTTAGCGCAAACTAGCGGGAGTGATGAGCAGTTCTTC. This sequence encodes CASSLAQTSGSDEQFF.

The table lists this clonotype with a few counts. The J gene is TRBJ2-3, the V gene TRBV30; D tentatively reads TRBD1 or TRBD2 (5 bases each). The V end was cut by 2 bases, the J end by 2 bases, with 14 bases between. CDR3 size: 15 residues. Germline V CDR1 and CDR2: GTSNPN, SVGIG (reference sequence). The CDR3 DNA reads as TGTGCCTGGAGTACCGGGACGGCCTACACAGATACGCAGTATTTT. This translates into CAWSTGTAYTDTQYF.

The CDR3 sequence is CASSFRAGPQHF. The CDR3 bases are TGTGCCAGCAGCTTCAGGGCCGGGCCCCAGCATTTT. This chain joins TRBV5-5 and TRBJ1-5; possibly TRBD1 for D (5 bases). The CDR3 is made up of 12 amino acids. CDR1 and CDR2 from the germline V gene are SGHKS and YYEKEE (reference sequence). With 2 bases removed from V and 9 bases from J, the gap between germline ends came to 9 bases. Together with reference TRBV5-5 and TRBJ1-5, the CDR3 gives the full variable domain: DAGVTQSPTHLIKTRGQQVTLRCSPISGHKSVSWYQQVLGQGPQFIFQYYEKEERGRGNFPDRFSARQFPNYSSELNVNALLLGDSALYLCASSFRAGPQHFGDGTRLSIL.

In this sample, this clonotype turned up a few times. The chain carries TRBV7-9 and TRBJ1-4; 10 bases agree with TRBD1. Germline CDR1 reads SEHNR; CDR2 reads FQNEAQ (reference sequence). V trimming: 5 bases; J trimming: 7 bases; junction bases outside the gene matches: 7. The CDR3 spans 15 residues. The CDR3 DNA follows: TGTGCCAGCAGCCCCGGGACAGGGGTTGGTGAAAAACTGTTTTTT. It yields the protein CASSPGTGVGEKLFF.

This clonotype turned up a few times. This chain uses TRBV7-9 with TRBJ2-1, with D hard to call. Germline CDR1 SEHNR, CDR2 FQNEAQ (reference sequence). The V end lost 4 bases, the J end lost 2 bases, and 12 bases lay between the germline ends. The CDR3 consists of 15 residues. CDR3 nucleotides: TGTGCCAGCAGCTCCTTTGGTAGGCCCTACAATGAGCAGTTCTTC. Residues: CASSSFGRPYNEQFF. The variable domain in full, with the rest retrieved from reference TRBV7-9 and TRBJ2-1, is DTGVSQNPRHKITKRGQNVTFRCDPISEHNRLYWYRQTLGQGPEFLTYFQNEAQLEKSRLLSDRFSAERPKGSFSTLEIQRTEQGDSAMYLCASSSFGRPYNEQFFGPGTRLTVL.

Only a few counts were recorded for this clonotype. The chain recombines TRBV7-8 with TRBJ2-5; D is ambiguous. The germline gives CDR1 SGHVS, CDR2 FQNEAQ. Between the trimmed V and J ends, which lost 1 base and 0 bases, there was a span of 12 bases. The CDR3 covers 16 residues. In nucleotides, the CDR3 is TGTGCCAGCAGCTTAGTTGGCAGGAGCCACCAAGAGACCCAGTACTTC. Its protein product is CASSLVGRSHQETQYF.

This clonotype appeared a few times. The rearrangement links TRBV7-9 to TRBJ2-3; TRBD2 matches 7 bases. This CDR3 spans 15 amino acids. From germline, CDR1 is SEHNR and CDR2 FQNEAQ (reference sequence). Unmatched junction bases numbered 2, after V lost 0 bases and J lost 2 bases. CDR3: CASSLAGTITDTQYF. In DNA form, the CDR3 reads TGTGCCAGCAGCTTAGCGGGGACTATCACAGATACGCAGTATTTT.

This clonotype has a count of ten or more. CDR3 sequence reads: CASSLAHNEQFF. The CDR3 DNA follows: TGCGCCAGCAGCTTGGCCCACAATGAGCAGTTCTTC. The chain has TRBV5-1 and TRBJ2-1; no clear D gene. The V end was cut by 0 bases, the J end by 5 bases, with 3 bases between. The CDR3 covers 12 residues. Germline lookup yields CDR1 SGHRS and CDR2 YFSETQ. Full variable domain (missing parts from reference TRBV5-1 and TRBJ2-1): KAGVTQTPRYLIKTRGQQVTLSCSPISGHRSVSWYQQTPGQGLQFLFEYFSETQRNKGNFPGRFSGRQFSNSRSEMNVSTLELGDSALYLCASSLAHNEQFFGPGTRLTVL.

The V call is TRBV7-2, the J call TRBJ2-1, with TRBD2 as a possible D gene (6 bases). The V end lost 2 bases, the J end lost 4 bases, and 15 bases lay between the germline ends. Germline V gene lookup returns CDR1 SGHTA and CDR2 FQGNSA. The CDR3 totals 16 residues. This chain's CDR3 is CASSLLNSGPYNEQFF. CDR3 sequence (DNA): TGTGCCAGCAGCTTACTTAATAGCGGACCGTACAATGAGCAGTTCTTC.

The chain is built from TRBV7-9 and TRBJ2-1; 8 nucleotides line up with TRBD2. J lost 7 bases, V lost 5 bases, and 10 bases had no gene match. Germline V lookup: CDR1 SEHNR, CDR2 FQNEAQ (reference sequence). The CDR3 totals 15 residues. The CDR3: CASSLSGEGDNEQFF. Here the CDR3 DNA reads TGTGCCAGCAGCCTTAGCGGGGAAGGTGATAATGAGCAGTTCTTC.

This clonotype has a handful of counts. The rearrangement uses TRBV20-1 and TRBJ2-7; possible D gene TRBD1, 6 bases. The V end was cut by 5 bases, the J end by 6 bases, with 20 bases between. Germline assignment: CDR1 DFQATT and CDR2 SNEGSKA (reference sequence). The CDR3 totals 14 residues. The CDR3 sequence: CSAPSQGHLGEQYF. CDR3 coding DNA: TGCAGTGCTCCAAGCCAGGGACATTTAGGCGAGCAGTACTTC.

The V gene is TRBV20-1, the J gene TRBJ2-7; 7 bases agree with TRBD1. J lost 0 bases, V lost 1 base, and 6 bases had no gene match. The CDR3 has 15 amino acids. Germline lookup yields CDR1 DFQATT and CDR2 SNEGSKA (reference sequence). This CDR3 is CSARVQTGISYEQYF. The CDR3 bases are TGCAGTGCTAGAGTTCAGACAGGGATCTCCTACGAGCAGTACTTC.

V is TRBV3-1 and J is TRBJ1-1; 8 bases are a match to TRBD1. The CDR3 is 15 amino acids. Looked up from germline, CDR1 is LGHDT and CDR2 is YNNKEL (reference sequence). The V segment lost 5 bases and the J segment 3 bases; nucleotides outside the gene matches: 8. This CDR3 is CASSSPGGADTEAFF. The CDR3 DNA sequence: TGTGCCAGCAGCTCTCCAGGGGGCGCGGACACTGAAGCTTTCTTT.

This chain links TRBV9 with TRBJ1-6, with no clear D. Germline CDR1 reads SGDLS; CDR2 reads YYNGEE. The CDR3 spans 15 residues. The V gene lost 0 bases and the J gene lost 8 bases, with 12 bases spanning the gap. In DNA form, the CDR3 reads TGTGCCAGCAGCGTAGTCAGCAAGGCCTATTCACCCCTCCACTTT. This gives the protein CASSVVSKAYSPLHF.

This clonotype was picked up a small number of times. This chain connects TRBV4-1 to TRBJ1-1; TRBD1 is a possible D gene (6 bases). The CDR3 loop spans 13 amino acids. Germline V gene data show CDR1 as MGHRA and CDR2 as YSYEKL. V dropped 6 bases and J dropped 4 bases, with 12 bases sitting between them. CDR3 loop: CASRGDISTEAFF. CDR3 in DNA: TGCGCCAGCAGGGGGGACATAAGCACTGAAGCTTTCTTT.

This clonotype came up many times. The chain carries TRBV9 and TRBJ2-3, with D tentatively TRBD2 (6 bases). The CDR3 extends over 15 amino acids. CDR1 is SGDLS, CDR2 YYNGEE, per germline. V was pared by 2 bases and J by 1 base, with 11 bases between. The CDR3 bases are TGTGCCAGCAGCGTCGGGACTGTCGGCACAGATACGCAGTATTTT. This translates into CASSVGTVGTDTQYF.

This clonotype was counted only a few times. The J gene is TRBJ1-1, the V gene TRBV10-3; D perhaps matches TRBD1 (6 bases). V lost 10 bases and J 7 bases, leaving 19 bases between the germline ends. This CDR3 region has 13 residues. The V gene's germline CDR1 is ENHRY and CDR2 SYGVKD. The CDR3 here is CATGVAGVGEAFF. In DNA form, the CDR3 reads TGTGCCACAGGGGTAGCAGGGGTTGGTGAAGCTTTCTTT.

Only a few counts were recorded for this clonotype. The rearrangement links TRBV5-1 to TRBJ2-2; 7 nucleotides line up with TRBD2. Germline V gene lookup returns CDR1 SGHRS and CDR2 YFSETQ. With 1 base clipped from V and 0 bases from J, the junction kept 3 bases outside the gene matches. The CDR3 runs 16 residues. DNA for the CDR3: TGCGCCAGCAGCTTGAGGGAGGGTCCGAACACCGGGGAGCTGTTTTTT. Protein product: CASSLREGPNTGELFF.

This clonotype was counted ten times or more. V is TRBV4-1 and J is TRBJ2-3; 16 nucleotides line up with TRBD2. In germline, CDR1 is MGHRA, CDR2 YSYEKL. The CDR3 covers 19 residues. The junction had 10 bases not matched to a gene; V was cut back by 4 bases and J by 3 bases. The CDR3 spells CASSRLGTSGGARTDTQYF. For the CDR3, the DNA is TGCGCCAGCAGCCGCCTCGGGACTAGCGGGGGGGCCCGGACAGATACGCAGTATTTT.

This clonotype was seen at least ten times. J is TRBJ2-4 and V is TRBV4-3; D gene uncertain. The CDR3 is 16 residues long. V lost 3 bases, J lost 7 bases, and 19 bases lay in between. Germline V gene data show CDR1 as LGHNA and CDR2 as YSLEER. The CDR3 sequence is CASSHSRESSRNIQYF. The DNA for the CDR3 is TGCGCCAGCAGCCATTCACGTGAGAGCTCCCGGAACATTCAGTACTTC.

This clonotype was observed a handful of times. The chain couples TRBV9 to TRBJ2-2, with D unresolved. The CDR3 sequence is 13 residues long. Germline CDR1 is SGDLS and CDR2 is YYNGEE. Trimming took 0 bases from V and 6 from J, leaving 6 bases between them. The CDR3 loop reads CASSVEFPGELFF. The CDR3 DNA follows: TGTGCCAGCAGCGTAGAGTTCCCCGGGGAGCTGTTTTTT.